A selection of T cell receptor beta chains follows, all from one sample in a study of spatial heterogeneity in lung cancer. One entry per CDR3 protein, called by TCRdb with MiXCR from the 5' RACE reads. The repertoire holds some 120,000 distinct CDR3 sequences, with 12% as singletons. The source material was PBMCs, sampled at follow-up. The receptors shown here come from a male donor with early-stage non-small cell lung cancer. Both conserved end residues are part of each CDR3. Fields, in order: clone size, V gene, J gene, D gene, CDR3 DNA, CDR3 protein. A D gene is named only where the DNA matches it firmly. Rows give clone size only sometimes, using once, few, many, or a class for an expanded clone.

>few|TRBV29-1|TRBJ2-2|TRBD1
TGCAGCGTTGCTCAGGGGGCGAACACCGGGGAGCTGTTTTTT
CSVAQGANTGELFF
>-|TRBV18|TRBJ1-3|-
TGTGCCAGCTCATCTTTTTCGACAGACAGTGGAAACACCATATATTTT
CASSSFSTDSGNTIYF
>few|TRBV3-1|TRBJ1-6|-
TGTGCCAGCAGCCAAGACCAAGCCCCGCGGCATAATTCACCCCTCCACTTT
CASSQDQAPRHNSPLHF
>many|TRBV6-1|TRBJ2-7|TRBD1
TGTGCCAGCAGTGAACCGGACAGGGGCTACGAGCAGTACTTC
CASSEPDRGYEQYF
>-|TRBV21-1|TRBJ2-1|-
TGTGCCAGCAGCGATTCTAGTAGCGGGGGATTCAGCTCCTACAATGAGCAGTTCTTC
CASSDSSSGGFSSYNEQFF
>once|TRBV5-6|TRBJ1-1|-
TGTGCCAGCAGCTCGGGACCTCAGAACACTGAAGCTTTCTTT
CASSSGPQNTEAFF
>many|TRBV6-4|TRBJ1-2|-
TGTGCCAGCACCCCCGAGGCCGGATCCTATGGCTACACCTTC
CASTPEAGSYGYTF
>-|TRBV19|TRBJ2-3|-
TGTGCCAGTAGTATGCAGGGCGCGCAGTATTTT
CASSMQGAQYF
>few|TRBV12-3/TRBV12-4|TRBJ1-2|-
TGTGCCAGCAGTTTAGCGCTTCAGGCGACTGGCTACACCTTC
CASSLALQATGYTF
>many|TRBV13|TRBJ2-5|TRBD2
TGTGCCAGCAGCTTTGGACTAGCACAAGAGACCCAGTACTTC
CASSFGLAQETQYF
>few|TRBV27|TRBJ2-7|TRBD1
TGTGCCAGCAGTTTATCCACCAGGGGGAGCTACGAGCAGTACTTC
CASSLSTRGSYEQYF
>-|TRBV7-2|TRBJ2-1|TRBD2
TGTGCCAACAGCCCGCTAGCGGGTGCCTACAATGAGCAGTTCTTC
CANSPLAGAYNEQFF
>few|TRBV24-1|TRBJ2-6|TRBD1
TGTGCCACCAGTGAATTCGGGACAGGGGGCATCGCCGGGGCCAACGTCCTGACTTTC
CATSEFGTGGIAGANVLTF
>few|TRBV4-1|TRBJ2-1|TRBD2
TGCGCCAGCAGCCAAGATCTTGAGACTAGCGATTCCCACAATGAGCAGTTCTTC
CASSQDLETSDSHNEQFF
>-|TRBV18|TRBJ1-2|-
TGTGCCAGCTCACAGGGTCCCCTTGAATCAGCTAACTATGGCTACACCTTC
CASSQGPLESANYGYTF
>few|TRBV11-2|TRBJ1-5|-
TGTGCCAGCAGCTTAGTAGGGGATCAGCCCCAGCATTTT
CASSLVGDQPQHF
>few|TRBV20-1|TRBJ2-1|TRBD2
TGCAGTGCTAGGGGGGTTAGCGGGGCTGCTGTGGGGTCCTACAATGAGCAGTTCTTC
CSARGVSGAAVGSYNEQFF
>-|TRBV11-2|TRBJ1-1|-
TGTGCCAGCAGCGCCACAGGGTCCCACACTGAAGCTTTCTTT
CASSATGSHTEAFF
>-|TRBV7-2|TRBJ1-5|-
TGTGCCAGCAGCTTAGGGACAGTTGGGCAGCCCCAGCATTTT
CASSLGTVGQPQHF
>many|TRBV5-1|TRBJ2-3|-
TGCGCCAGCAGTTCCGGAGCAGTAGATACGCAGTATTTT
CASSSGAVDTQYF
>-|TRBV7-9|TRBJ1-3|-
TGTGCCAGCAGCCCCACGGGTATTGGGGGCAACACCATATATTTT
CASSPTGIGGNTIYF
>few|TRBV5-6|TRBJ2-1|-
TGTGCCAGCAGTCTGACAGTTGGACCTATCCCAAACAATGAGCAGTTCTTC
CASSLTVGPIPNNEQFF
>-|TRBV12-3/TRBV12-4|TRBJ2-3|TRBD2
TGTGCCAGCAACTCCGGACTAGCGGGGGGGAAAGATACGCAGTATTTT
CASNSGLAGGKDTQYF
>many|TRBV5-1|TRBJ2-2|-
TGCGCCAGCCAACCTGGGGGGGCGAGGAACACCGGGGAGCTGTTTTTT
CASQPGGARNTGELFF
>-|TRBV7-3|TRBJ2-1|-
TGTGCCAGCAGCTTAACGGTGAGCTACAATGAGCAGTTCTTC
CASSLTVSYNEQFF
>-|TRBV6-6|TRBJ2-4|-
TGTGCCAGCAGTTACTCGTCGGAAGGAGCCAAAAACATTCAGTACTTC
CASSYSSEGAKNIQYF
>-|TRBV7-9|TRBJ2-1|-
TGTGCCAGCACCTTCCGCGGGTCCTACAATGAGCAGTTCTTC
CASTFRGSYNEQFF
>-|TRBV28|TRBJ2-7|TRBD1
TGTGCCAGCAGTTTAGGGGGGACAGGGGGCTACGAGCAGTACTTC
CASSLGGTGGYEQYF
>many|TRBV7-2|TRBJ2-3|TRBD1
TGTGCCAGCGCAAAGGGAACAGGGGGGACTCCTAGCACAGATACGCAGTATTTT
CASAKGTGGTPSTDTQYF
>many|TRBV29-1|TRBJ2-3|TRBD1
TGCAGCGTTGACCGGGACAGGGCTGGCGATACGCAGTATTTT
CSVDRDRAGDTQYF
>few|TRBV11-2|TRBJ2-4|-
TGTGCCAGCAAGCAGACAGAAAACATTCAGTACTTC
CASKQTENIQYF
>-|TRBV10-2|TRBJ1-4|-
TGCGCCAGCAAGAGAGATACAACTAATGATAAACTGTTTTTT
CASKRDTTNDKLFF
>-|TRBV4-1|TRBJ2-2|-
TGCGCCAGCAGCCATGGGCTGGCAGGGCCACCCGCCGGGGAGCTGTTTTTT
CASSHGLAGPPAGELFF
>many|TRBV7-3|TRBJ2-2|-
TGTGCCAGCAGCTTACAAGTAGCCGGGGAGCTGTTTTTT
CASSLQVAGELFF
>few|TRBV7-2|TRBJ2-2|TRBD1
TGTGCCAGCTCAGAAGGGACAGTCCCTGGGGAGCTGTTTTTT
CASSEGTVPGELFF
>many|TRBV2|TRBJ2-7|-
TGTGCCAGCAGTCCGGGCCTGGGGGAGCAGTACTTC
CASSPGLGEQYF
>many|TRBV21-1|TRBJ1-5|-
TGTGCCAGCAGCAAAGACATAACAGCCCCGCGGAATCAGCCCCAGCATTTT
CASSKDITAPRNQPQHF
>few|TRBV12-3/TRBV12-4|TRBJ2-3|TRBD2
TGTGCCAGCAGTTCGCCGCTGCGGGGGGAGTTCACAGATACGCAGTATTTT
CASSSPLRGEFTDTQYF
>many|TRBV20-1|TRBJ1-2|-
TGCAGTGCTTCCAGGGTTCGAGGCTACACCTTC
CSASRVRGYTF
>-|TRBV12-3/TRBV12-4|TRBJ1-2|TRBD1
TGTGCCAGCAGTCTGACCCAGGGGGGTCAGCAAGGCTACACCTTC
CASSLTQGGQQGYTF
>-|TRBV5-1|TRBJ1-1|TRBD1
TGCGCCAGCAGCTCGGGACAGCTCACTGAAGCTTTCTTT
CASSSGQLTEAFF
>few|TRBV18|TRBJ2-7|-
TGTGCCAGCTCACGGGGAAGCGCCTACGAGCAGTACTTC
CASSRGSAYEQYF
>many|TRBV2|TRBJ1-6|-
TGTGCCAGCAGTGAATCTACGTCAGAACCCTATAATTCACCCCTCCACTTT
CASSESTSEPYNSPLHF
>few|TRBV28|TRBJ2-1|TRBD2
TGTGCCAGCAGTCCGTACTCGACTAGCGGCTACAATGAGCAGTTCTTC
CASSPYSTSGYNEQFF
>few|TRBV7-2|TRBJ1-1|-
TGTGCCAGCAGCCGAGCGGGCCGGGAAAGGACTGAAGCTTTCTTT
CASSRAGRERTEAFF